A single sample is the source of the 9 T cell receptor beta chains below, sequenced in a study of cytomegalovirus exposure and HLA in healthy donors. Use of 60 Vbeta and 13 Jbeta primers characterized the PCR. This table comes from immunoSEQ multiplex PCR, and its TCRdb copy is limited to in-frame clones, with some not included. Among under 200,000 clones, around 88% were seen once, and the ten largest hold about 0.93%. The sequenced sample consisted of PBMCs. The receptors derive from a woman between 25 and 40 years old in good health and CMV-seronegative.

The genes are TRBV11-2 and TRBJ2-2, with D possibly TRBD1 on 5 matching bases. Trimming cost V 0 bases and J 6 bases, with 11 bases left between them. There are 15 residues in the CDR3. CDR1 is SGHAT, CDR2 FQNNGV, per germline. For the CDR3, the DNA is TGTGCCAGCAGCTTAGACGGACACCTCTCCGGGGAGCTGTTTTTT. It yields the protein CASSLDGHLSGELFF.

The chain is built from TRBV19 and TRBJ1-1; 11 nucleotides line up with TRBD1. CDR3 length: 13 amino acids. V dropped 7 bases and J dropped 11; count of bases not matched to a gene: 9. Germline CDR1 reads LNHDA; CDR2 reads SQIVND (reference sequence). The CDR3 loop is CASIGGQGAGAFF. The CDR3, as DNA: TGTGCCAGTATTGGAGGACAGGGGGCCGGGGCTTTCTTT. Full variable domain (rest looked up from reference TRBV19 and TRBJ1-1): DGGITQSPKYLFRKEGQNVTLSCEQNLNHDAMYWYRQDPGQGLRLIYYSQIVNDFQKGDIAEGYSVSREKKESFPLTVTSAQKNPTAFYLCASIGGQGAGAFFGQGTRLTVV.

This chain connects TRBV18 to TRBJ2-1; tentative D call: TRBD1 (6 bases). Trimming left V 1 base short and J 2 bases short, with 9 bases between. This CDR3 has 15 residues. CDR1 KGHSH and CDR2 LQKENI come from the germline V gene. The CDR3 loop is CASSPRAGAYNEQFF. The DNA of the CDR3 is TGTGCCAGCTCACCACGGGCAGGGGCCTACAATGAGCAGTTCTTC.

V is TRBV14 and J is TRBJ2-1; D might be TRBD1 (5 bases). Germline V gives CDR1 SGHDN, CDR2 FVKESK. V was clipped by 3 bases and J by 4 bases, with 16 bases between them. This CDR3 is 16 amino acids long. The CDR3 sequence: CASSQLDSLPYNEQFF. The CDR3 bases are TGTGCCAGCAGCCAGCTCGACAGCCTACCTTACAATGAGCAGTTCTTC.

The genes are TRBV5-1 and TRBJ1-3, with 7 bases lining up with TRBD1. Germline V gene sequence: CDR1 SGHRS, CDR2 YFSETQ. The CDR3 totals 17 residues. V lost 1 base, J lost 0 bases, and 7 bases stayed unmatched. For the CDR3, the DNA is TGCGCCAGCAGCTTGTCGACAGGGTGGGGCTCTGGAAACACCATATATTTT. Protein product: CASSLSTGWGSGNTIYF. The whole variable domain, filled in from reference TRBV5-1 and TRBJ1-3, reads KAGVTQTPRYLIKTRGQQVTLSCSPISGHRSVSWYQQTPGQGLQFLFEYFSETQRNKGNFPGRFSGRQFSNSRSEMNVSTLELGDSALYLCASSLSTGWGSGNTIYFGEGSWLTVV.

The CDR3 nucleotides are TGCGCCAGCAGTCAAGGGACAGGGTCGAATAATTCACCCCTCCACTTT. Amino acids: CASSQGTGSNNSPLHF. J is TRBJ1-6 and V is TRBV5-1, with 9 bases identical to TRBD1. Germline loops: CDR1 SGHRS, CDR2 YFSETQ. This CDR3 is 16 amino acids long. With 5 bases clipped from V and 5 bases from J, the junction kept 8 bases outside the gene matches. The whole variable domain, filled in from reference TRBV5-1 and TRBJ1-6, reads KAGVTQTPRYLIKTRGQQVTLSCSPISGHRSVSWYQQTPGQGLQFLFEYFSETQRNKGNFPGRFSGRQFSNSRSEMNVSTLELGDSALYLCASSQGTGSNNSPLHFGNGTRLTVT.

On this clone itself: Other DNA sequences in the sample encode the same CDR3. This sequence joins TRBV5-1 and TRBJ2-7, with D perhaps matching TRBD2 (6 bases). This CDR3 is 14 amino acids long. Trimming left V 2 bases short and J 3 bases short, with 12 bases between. In germline, CDR1 is SGHRS, CDR2 YFSETQ. CDR3 amino acids: CASSFGGIDYEQYF. DNA for the CDR3: TGCGCCAGCAGCTTCGGGGGTATAGACTACGAGCAGTACTTC.

The chain has TRBV2 and TRBJ2-5; unclear D gene. The CDR3 sequence is 15 residues long. The V and J ends lost 1 base and 0 bases respectively, with 9 bases between them. Germline V CDR1 and CDR2: SNHLY, FYNNEI. CDR3 protein: CASSEVEVYQETQYF. CDR3 sequence (DNA): TGTGCCAGCAGTGAAGTAGAGGTTTACCAAGAGACCCAGTACTTC.

The V gene is TRBV30, the J gene TRBJ2-2; maybe TRBD1 (6 bases). The CDR3 covers 16 residues. Trimming shortened V by 0 bases and J by 3 bases, and 14 bases separated the two germline ends. Germline-derived CDR1 and CDR2 are GTSNPN and SVGIG (reference sequence). CDR3 amino acids: CAWSVGQLADTGELFF. The CDR3 DNA is TGTGCCTGGAGTGTAGGACAGCTGGCGGACACCGGGGAGCTGTTTTTT.